The entry below describes one TCR beta chain. Its specificity is unknown. The junction and the germline gene differ at one end; a read error may be behind it. CDR1 is SEHNR, CDR2 FQNEAQ, per germline (reference sequence). The CDR3 is 15 amino acids. This sample was included in a study of vaccination and CD4 T cells after COVID-19. The treatment denotes: roughly 11-day PBMC culture with coronavirus spike peptide pools or control peptides (ViraFEST assay). Oncomine TCR Beta short-read sequencing was applied to DNA from cultured CD4+ T cells. Each CDR3 protein is one row after TCRdb ran MiXCR on the PCR reads. The table has 13,000 to 15,000 distinct CDR3 sequences, roughly three fifths seen once.

The source is a human donor who had recovered from COVID-19. The genes are TRBV7-9 and TRBJ2-5; 8 bases align to TRBD1. The specimen sequenced was CD4+ T cells from blood, cultured in vitro. The CDR3 loop is CASSLRTGLQGTQYF. The CDR3 DNA is TGCGCCAGCAGTCTCCGGACAGGGTTACAAGGGACCCAGTACTTC.